The T cell receptor (beta chain) described here comes from a study of CD4 T cell repertoires in COVID-19. About the study: CFSE-low cells expanded roughly 11 days with IL-2, then restimulated with other coronavirus spikes.

No culture step preceded sequencing of the ex vivo isolated memory T cells. The J segment lost 4 bases and the V segment lost 7 bases, leaving 6 bases of the junction unmatched. The germline V gene encodes CDR1 SGHTA and CDR2 FQGNSA. The CDR3 runs to 14 residues. Study findings and constraints: In SARS-CoV and/or HKU1 spike cultures, between roughly 6 and 26% of SARS-CoV-2 clonotypes reappeared. Suggested intraclonal diversification: top SARS-CoV-2-reactive clonotypes appeared in two or three memory subsets.

On this clone: The antigen is unknown.

Assay used: immunoSEQ multiplex PCR; TCRdb lists only in-frame clones, some missing. The sample has approximately 22,000 clones; around 86% are singletons. The source of this sequence is a human donor who had COVID-19. The rearrangement uses TRBV7-2 and TRBJ2-3; TRBD2 matches at 9 bases. The sample here was central memory CD4+ T cells from blood, taken before the COVID-19 pandemic. The CDR3, as DNA: TGTGCCAGCACCAGGGGACTAGCAGCAGATACGCAGTATTTT. This sequence encodes CASTRGLAADTQYF.